The rows below give T cell receptor beta chains drawn from one sample of a study of human T cells and chemical hapten exposure. TCRdb reprocessed the RACE reads via MiXCR and lists one record per CDR3 protein. The sample contains some 84,000 distinct CDR3 sequences, 10% to 14% of which appear only once. The starting material was whole blood, obtained in connection with sensitization to the hapten diphenylcyclopropenone (DPC). The receptor set was obtained from a woman between 45 and 65 years old with alopecia areata. Some clones in this sample may be carry-over from other donors' samples. Both conserved end residues are part of each CDR3. D genes are given only for firm matches. Size values are once, few and many counts, or a class for expanded clones, and some rows have none.

j_call: TRBJ1-4
clone_size: many
d_call: TRBD1
v_call: TRBV7-2
cdr3_nt: TGTGCCAGCAGTCCTCGCCCGGGACAGTTGAGTGAAAAACTGTTTTTT
cdr3_aa: CASSPRPGQLSEKLFF

j_call: TRBJ2-4
clone_size: few
d_call: TRBD2
v_call: TRBV7-2
cdr3_nt: TGTGCCAGCAGCCCGGTTACTAGCGGGAACATTCAGTACTTC
cdr3_aa: CASSPVTSGNIQYF

j_call: TRBJ2-3
clone_size: .
d_call: TRBD2
v_call: TRBV20-1
cdr3_nt: TGCAGTGCTAGAGAGGGGACTAGCACCCGCAAGGATACGCAGTATTTT
cdr3_aa: CSAREGTSTRKDTQYF

j_call: TRBJ2-3
clone_size: few
d_call: TRBD2
v_call: TRBV12-3/TRBV12-4
cdr3_nt: TGTGCCAGCAAGGCGGGAGGCACAGATACGCAGTATTTT
cdr3_aa: CASKAGGTDTQYF

j_call: TRBJ2-4
clone_size: many
d_call: TRBD2
v_call: TRBV6-5
cdr3_nt: TGTGCCAGCAGTTTAAGGGTCGGGAGGAACATTCAGTACTTC
cdr3_aa: CASSLRVGRNIQYF

j_call: TRBJ2-3
clone_size: .
d_call: .
v_call: TRBV11-1
cdr3_nt: TGTGCCAGCAGCCGACAGCCGGGGCAAAGGACAGATACGCAGTATTTT
cdr3_aa: CASSRQPGQRTDTQYF

j_call: TRBJ1-1
clone_size: few
d_call: .
v_call: TRBV6-5
cdr3_nt: TGTGCCAGCCGTGGGGAGTTTGAGGCTTTCTTT
cdr3_aa: CASRGEFEAFF

j_call: TRBJ2-3
clone_size: few
d_call: TRBD1
v_call: TRBV12-3/TRBV12-4
cdr3_nt: TGTGCCAGCAGCATGAGGCTTGCAGGGGGAGATACGCAGTATTTT
cdr3_aa: CASSMRLAGGDTQYF

j_call: TRBJ1-6
clone_size: few
d_call: .
v_call: TRBV7-6
cdr3_nt: TGTGCCAGCAGCTCCCGGGACGGGGTTAATTCACCCCTCCACTTT
cdr3_aa: CASSSRDGVNSPLHF

j_call: TRBJ1-2
clone_size: few
d_call: .
v_call: TRBV6-6
cdr3_nt: TGTGCCAGCAGGCTACTAGGGGCGCGGGGCTACACCTTC
cdr3_aa: CASRLLGARGYTF

j_call: TRBJ2-3
clone_size: .
d_call: TRBD1
v_call: TRBV2
cdr3_nt: TGTGCCAGCAGTGGAACAGGGGTCCCTACAGATACGCAGTATTTT
cdr3_aa: CASSGTGVPTDTQYF

j_call: TRBJ2-7
clone_size: many
d_call: .
v_call: TRBV6-2/TRBV6-3
cdr3_nt: TGTGCCAGCAGCACTTCCCTCTACGAGCAGTACTTC
cdr3_aa: CASSTSLYEQYF

j_call: TRBJ2-7
clone_size: .
d_call: .
v_call: TRBV5-4
cdr3_nt: TGTGCCAGCAGCTTGAACGACGCCTACGAGCAGTACTTC
cdr3_aa: CASSLNDAYEQYF

j_call: TRBJ2-5
clone_size: many
d_call: .
v_call: TRBV5-4
cdr3_nt: TGTGCCAGCAGCCGCCCGACAGTCCAAGAGACCCAGTACTTC
cdr3_aa: CASSRPTVQETQYF

j_call: TRBJ1-5
clone_size: .
d_call: TRBD1
v_call: TRBV6-2/TRBV6-3
cdr3_nt: TGTGCCAGCAGCCTTACCGGGACAGGGAACCAGCCCCAGCATTTT
cdr3_aa: CASSLTGTGNQPQHF

j_call: TRBJ2-7
clone_size: few
d_call: .
v_call: TRBV7-2
cdr3_nt: TGTGCCAGCAGCTTAAGGGCAGGGCCCGATTCCTACGAGCAGTACTTC
cdr3_aa: CASSLRAGPDSYEQYF

j_call: TRBJ1-1
clone_size: few
d_call: .
v_call: TRBV7-2
cdr3_nt: TGTGCCAGCAGTTTTACAGGGCTCACTGAAGCTTTCTTT
cdr3_aa: CASSFTGLTEAFF

j_call: TRBJ1-5
clone_size: .
d_call: .
v_call: TRBV7-6
cdr3_nt: TGTGCCAGCAGTCCAACCAGAGGGTTTGATCAGCCCCAGCATTTT
cdr3_aa: CASSPTRGFDQPQHF

j_call: TRBJ2-6
clone_size: many
d_call: .
v_call: TRBV4-3
cdr3_nt: TGCGCCAGCAGCCAAGACCCTAGCGCTACTGGGGCCAACGTCCTGACTTTC
cdr3_aa: CASSQDPSATGANVLTF

j_call: TRBJ2-7
clone_size: many
d_call: .
v_call: TRBV3-1
cdr3_nt: TGTGCCAGCAGCCAAGGGTTCAGGGATTACGAGCAGTACTTC
cdr3_aa: CASSQGFRDYEQYF

j_call: TRBJ2-1
clone_size: .
d_call: TRBD2
v_call: TRBV10-2
cdr3_nt: TGCGCCAGCAGCGGACTAGCGGGGGCCAATGAGCAGTTCTTC
cdr3_aa: CASSGLAGANEQFF

j_call: TRBJ2-7
clone_size: .
d_call: .
v_call: TRBV20-1
cdr3_nt: TGCAGTGCTGGCCGCTCCTACGAGCAGTACTTC
cdr3_aa: CSAGRSYEQYF

j_call: TRBJ2-1
clone_size: many
d_call: TRBD2
v_call: TRBV4-2
cdr3_nt: TGTGCCAGCAGCCAATCCCCGGGACTAGCGGACTACAATGAGCAGTTCTTC
cdr3_aa: CASSQSPGLADYNEQFF

j_call: TRBJ1-2
clone_size: many
d_call: .
v_call: TRBV19
cdr3_nt: TGTGCCAGTAGTATAGCGGGCAGGGGCCTAACTGGGTATGGCTACACCTTC
cdr3_aa: CASSIAGRGLTGYGYTF

j_call: TRBJ2-3
clone_size: many
d_call: .
v_call: TRBV11-2
cdr3_nt: TGTGCCAGCAGCTTTGGACGGGTGGATACGCAGTATTTT
cdr3_aa: CASSFGRVDTQYF

j_call: TRBJ1-2
clone_size: few
d_call: TRBD1
v_call: TRBV6-2/TRBV6-3
cdr3_nt: TGTGCCAGCACCTACCCGGGACAGGGAATAGATGGCTACACCTTC
cdr3_aa: CASTYPGQGIDGYTF

j_call: TRBJ1-1
clone_size: .
d_call: .
v_call: TRBV4-1
cdr3_nt: TGCGCCAGCAGCCAGGACCGACGTGGCACTGAAGCTTTCTTT
cdr3_aa: CASSQDRRGTEAFF

j_call: TRBJ2-3
clone_size: .
d_call: .
v_call: TRBV6-2/TRBV6-3
cdr3_nt: TGTGCCAGCAGACCCCCCGGACTGACAGATACGCAGTATTTT
cdr3_aa: CASRPPGLTDTQYF

j_call: TRBJ1-1
clone_size: .
d_call: .
v_call: TRBV14
cdr3_nt: TGTGCCAGCAGCCCCGGTCCGGGGAAGGATGAAGCTTTCTTT
cdr3_aa: CASSPGPGKDEAFF

j_call: TRBJ2-3
clone_size: many
d_call: TRBD1
v_call: TRBV18
cdr3_nt: TGTGCCAGCTCACCAAGACAGGGGAGCACAGATACGCAGTATTTT
cdr3_aa: CASSPRQGSTDTQYF

j_call: TRBJ1-1
clone_size: many
d_call: TRBD1
v_call: TRBV14
cdr3_nt: TGTGCCAGCAGCCTGAGGGGGCCCATTTCAAGGAGCACTGAAGCTTTCTTT
cdr3_aa: CASSLRGPISRSTEAFF

j_call: TRBJ2-3
clone_size: few
d_call: TRBD1
v_call: TRBV20-1
cdr3_nt: TGCAGTGCTAGGCTAGGATGGACAGGTCGAACGGATACGCAGTATTTT
cdr3_aa: CSARLGWTGRTDTQYF

j_call: TRBJ1-1
clone_size: few
d_call: .
v_call: TRBV19
cdr3_nt: TGTGCCAGTAGTATCTGGGGCGTGAACACTGAAGCTTTCTTT
cdr3_aa: CASSIWGVNTEAFF

j_call: TRBJ2-1
clone_size: many
d_call: .
v_call: TRBV11-2
cdr3_nt: TGTGCCAGCAGCTTAGGTGGGGGGCTCAATGAGCAGTTCTTC
cdr3_aa: CASSLGGGLNEQFF

j_call: TRBJ2-5
clone_size: few
d_call: TRBD2
v_call: TRBV4-2
cdr3_nt: TGTGCCAGCAGCCAAGTGCTAGCGGGGCGAGAGACCCAGTACTTC
cdr3_aa: CASSQVLAGRETQYF

j_call: TRBJ2-2
clone_size: few
d_call: .
v_call: TRBV6-5
cdr3_nt: TGTGCCAGCAGTTACTACTTGGGAGGTGGAACCGGGGAGCTGTTTTTT
cdr3_aa: CASSYYLGGGTGELFF